The rows below give T cell receptor beta chains drawn from one sample of a study of radiation and T cells in renal cell carcinoma. TCRdb keeps only in-frame clones here, not all; method: immunoSEQ multiplex PCR. Among around 17,000 clones listed, approximately 58% were seen once. Sequenced material: tumor tissue, taken from a patient whose treatment was nephrectomy without radiotherapy. These receptors came from a man aged 40-49 years with renal cell carcinoma. Each CDR3 is given with its conserved first and last residue. Each record gives: J gene, CDR3 length, V gene, clone size, D gene, CDR3 DNA, CDR3 protein. A D gene is named only where the DNA matches it firmly. Clone size appears in some rows only: once, few, many, or a class for an expanded clone.

J gene: TRBJ2-6; CDR3 length: 16; V gene: TRBV15; clone size: few; D gene: .; CDR3 DNA: TGTGCCACCAGCATCCTGGCAGGGAGTGGGGCCAACGTCCTGACTTTC; CDR3 protein: CATSILAGSGANVLTF
J gene: TRBJ2-2; CDR3 length: 19; V gene: TRBV5-4; clone size: .; D gene: TRBD2; CDR3 DNA: TGTGCCAGCAGCCGCGGACTAGCGGGGGGACCGGGGTTCCCCGGGGAGCTGTTTTTT; CDR3 protein: CASSRGLAGGPGFPGELFF
J gene: TRBJ1-1; CDR3 length: 14; V gene: TRBV5-1; clone size: medium-sized; D gene: .; CDR3 DNA: TGCGCCAGCAGCTTGGCTGGGGGCTATACTGAAGCTTTCTTT; CDR3 protein: CASSLAGGYTEAFF
J gene: TRBJ2-7; CDR3 length: 13; V gene: TRBV25-1; clone size: .; D gene: .; CDR3 DNA: TGTGCCAGCAGCCATCCAGGCTCCTACGAGCAGTACTTC; CDR3 protein: CASSHPGSYEQYF
J gene: TRBJ2-2; CDR3 length: 15; V gene: TRBV5-1; clone size: .; D gene: TRBD2; CDR3 DNA: TGCGCCAGCAGCTTCCGCGGGGGGGACACCGGGGAGCTGTTTTTT; CDR3 protein: CASSFRGGDTGELFF
J gene: TRBJ2-7; CDR3 length: 12; V gene: TRBV2; clone size: medium-sized; D gene: .; CDR3 DNA: TGTGCCAGCAGCCAGGGGAGGTACGAGCAGTACTTC; CDR3 protein: CASSQGRYEQYF
J gene: TRBJ1-2; CDR3 length: 13; V gene: TRBV13; clone size: medium-sized; D gene: .; CDR3 DNA: TGTGCCAGCAGCTCCAACCCCCTCGGGGGCTACACCTTC; CDR3 protein: CASSSNPLGGYTF
J gene: TRBJ1-1; CDR3 length: 14; V gene: TRBV18; clone size: once; D gene: .; CDR3 DNA: TGTGCCAGCTCAATAGCCGGGCGGAACACTGAAGCTTTCTTT; CDR3 protein: CASSIAGRNTEAFF
J gene: TRBJ1-5; CDR3 length: 15; V gene: TRBV15; clone size: .; D gene: .; CDR3 DNA: TGTGCCACCAGCCGGACTGGGACCTCGAATCAGCCCCAGCATTTT; CDR3 protein: CATSRTGTSNQPQHF
J gene: TRBJ1-6; CDR3 length: 12; V gene: TRBV11-2; clone size: .; D gene: .; CDR3 DNA: TGTGCCAGCAGCCACCCCCTAACCGGTCTCCACTTT; CDR3 protein: CASSHPLTGLHF
J gene: TRBJ2-5; CDR3 length: 13; V gene: TRBV11-2; clone size: .; D gene: TRBD2; CDR3 DNA: TGTGCCAGCAGCTTGGGAGGGGTAGAGACCCAGTACTTC; CDR3 protein: CASSLGGVETQYF
J gene: TRBJ1-6; CDR3 length: 14; V gene: TRBV5-1; clone size: .; D gene: .; CDR3 DNA: TGCGCCAGCAGCTCAGGGGAGGGCTATTCACCCCTCCACTTT; CDR3 protein: CASSSGEGYSPLHF
J gene: TRBJ2-1; CDR3 length: 16; V gene: TRBV4-2; clone size: few; D gene: .; CDR3 DNA: TGTGCCAGCAGCCCAGAGGGGGGGACCCGATACAATGAGCAGTTCTTC; CDR3 protein: CASSPEGGTRYNEQFF
J gene: TRBJ2-2; CDR3 length: 13; V gene: TRBV5-1; clone size: .; D gene: .; CDR3 DNA: TGCGCCAGCAGCCTGCGGGCGGACGGGGAGCTGTTTTTT; CDR3 protein: CASSLRADGELFF
J gene: TRBJ1-2; CDR3 length: 16; V gene: TRBV5-1; clone size: .; D gene: .; CDR3 DNA: TGCGCCAGCAGCTTGGCCGTGGTGGGGGCTAACTATGGCTACACCTTC; CDR3 protein: CASSLAVVGANYGYTF
J gene: TRBJ2-7; CDR3 length: 14; V gene: TRBV4-3; clone size: once; D gene: .; CDR3 DNA: TGCGCCAGCAGCCCCATAAGGGAAAGCGACGAGCAGTACTTC; CDR3 protein: CASSPIRESDEQYF
J gene: TRBJ2-7; CDR3 length: 14; V gene: TRBV6-5; clone size: .; D gene: .; CDR3 DNA: TGTGCCAGCAGTTACTCTCCTGGCGGGTCCGAGCAGTACTTC; CDR3 protein: CASSYSPGGSEQYF
J gene: TRBJ2-7; CDR3 length: 14; V gene: TRBV6-4; clone size: .; D gene: TRBD1; CDR3 DNA: TGTGCCAGCAGAGGGACAGGCCGGACAGGGGAGCAGTACTTC; CDR3 protein: CASRGTGRTGEQYF
J gene: TRBJ2-4; CDR3 length: 17; V gene: TRBV9; clone size: .; D gene: TRBD2; CDR3 DNA: TGTGCCAGCAGTCGGACTAGCGGGGGGGCTGTGGAAAACATTCAGTACTTC; CDR3 protein: CASSRTSGGAVENIQYF
J gene: TRBJ2-2; CDR3 length: 15; V gene: TRBV7-2; clone size: .; D gene: TRBD2; CDR3 DNA: TGTGCCAGCAGCTTAATAGCGGGGGCGACCGGGGAGCTGTTTTTT; CDR3 protein: CASSLIAGATGELFF
J gene: TRBJ1-3; CDR3 length: 15; V gene: TRBV18; clone size: medium-sized; D gene: .; CDR3 DNA: TGTGCCAGCTCAAAGGCCGCTATCTCTGGAAACACCATATATTTT; CDR3 protein: CASSKAAISGNTIYF
J gene: TRBJ1-6; CDR3 length: 16; V gene: TRBV7-3; clone size: once; D gene: .; CDR3 DNA: TGTGCCAGCAGCTTAACCGGGACATATGACGGTTCACCCCTCCACTTT; CDR3 protein: CASSLTGTYDGSPLHF
J gene: TRBJ1-2; CDR3 length: 13; V gene: TRBV27; clone size: .; D gene: .; CDR3 DNA: TGTGCCAGCAGTTACCAATCACGGCAGGGCTACACCTTC; CDR3 protein: CASSYQSRQGYTF
J gene: TRBJ2-3; CDR3 length: 17; V gene: TRBV9; clone size: .; D gene: TRBD2; CDR3 DNA: TGTGCCAGCAGCGTAGCTCTAGCGGGGGGCAGGGCAGATACGCAGTATTTT; CDR3 protein: CASSVALAGGRADTQYF
J gene: TRBJ2-3; CDR3 length: 12; V gene: TRBV7-9; clone size: .; D gene: .; CDR3 DNA: TGTGCCAGCAGCCCGACCCCTCCTTTGCTATATTTT; CDR3 protein: CASSPTPPLLYF
J gene: TRBJ1-2; CDR3 length: 13; V gene: TRBV5-4; clone size: .; D gene: .; CDR3 DNA: TGTGCCAGCAGCGCCACAGACGACTATGGCTACACCTTC; CDR3 protein: CASSATDDYGYTF
J gene: TRBJ1-3; CDR3 length: 16; V gene: TRBV15; clone size: few; D gene: TRBD1; CDR3 DNA: TGTGCCACCAGCAGAGTACAGGGACAGCTAAGAAACACCATATATTTT; CDR3 protein: CATSRVQGQLRNTIYF
J gene: TRBJ2-3; CDR3 length: 12; V gene: TRBV21-1; clone size: once; D gene: .; CDR3 DNA: TGTGCCAGCAGCAAAGTAGGGGTTACGCAGTATTTT; CDR3 protein: CASSKVGVTQYF
J gene: TRBJ2-7; CDR3 length: 13; V gene: TRBV27; clone size: .; D gene: .; CDR3 DNA: TGTGCCAGCAGTTTGGGGGCATCCTACGAGCAGTACTTC; CDR3 protein: CASSLGASYEQYF
J gene: TRBJ1-6; CDR3 length: 12; V gene: TRBV28; clone size: .; D gene: .; CDR3 DNA: TGTGCCAGCAGTTTGCAGAATTCACCCCTCCACTTT; CDR3 protein: CASSLQNSPLHF
J gene: TRBJ2-1; CDR3 length: 13; V gene: TRBV28; clone size: .; D gene: .; CDR3 DNA: TGTGCCAGCAGTTCGGATGCCTACTTTGAGCAGTTCTTC; CDR3 protein: CASSSDAYFEQFF
J gene: TRBJ1-2; CDR3 length: 12; V gene: TRBV19; clone size: few; D gene: .; CDR3 DNA: TGTGCCAGTAGCTGGCGGGACCAAGGCTACACCTTC; CDR3 protein: CASSWRDQGYTF
J gene: TRBJ1-2; CDR3 length: 17; V gene: TRBV10-2; clone size: few; D gene: .; CDR3 DNA: TGCGCCAGCAGCGAGAACTCAAAACAGGGACGGGCTCATGGCTACACCTTC; CDR3 protein: CASSENSKQGRAHGYTF
J gene: TRBJ2-5; CDR3 length: 13; V gene: TRBV15; clone size: .; D gene: .; CDR3 DNA: TGTGCCACCAGCAGAGATAGTGGTGAGACCCAGTACTTC; CDR3 protein: CATSRDSGETQYF
J gene: TRBJ2-5; CDR3 length: 13; V gene: TRBV4-3; clone size: .; D gene: .; CDR3 DNA: TGCGCCAGCAGCCAAGATAGGGGCGAGACCCAGTACTTC; CDR3 protein: CASSQDRGETQYF
J gene: TRBJ2-2; CDR3 length: 16; V gene: TRBV27; clone size: .; D gene: TRBD1; CDR3 DNA: TGTGCCAGCAGTTTATCGGCAGGGGGCTGGACCGGGGAGCTGTTTTTT; CDR3 protein: CASSLSAGGWTGELFF
J gene: TRBJ1-2; CDR3 length: 15; V gene: TRBV7-2; clone size: few; D gene: TRBD1; CDR3 DNA: TGTGCCAGCAGCTCACGACAGGGAGCTAACTATGGCTACACCTTC; CDR3 protein: CASSSRQGANYGYTF
J gene: TRBJ2-7; CDR3 length: 13; V gene: TRBV6-5; clone size: .; D gene: TRBD1; CDR3 DNA: TGTGCCAGCAGTGGGACAGGGGTTGGAGAGCAGTACTTC; CDR3 protein: CASSGTGVGEQYF
J gene: TRBJ2-7; CDR3 length: 13; V gene: TRBV5-1; clone size: .; D gene: .; CDR3 DNA: TGCGCCAGCAGCTTTGTCGATGCTTACGAGCAGTACTTC; CDR3 protein: CASSFVDAYEQYF
J gene: TRBJ2-7; CDR3 length: 15; V gene: TRBV4-3; clone size: few; D gene: .; CDR3 DNA: TGCGCCAGCAGCCAAGATGGGAACAGGCTGAACGAGCAGTACTTC; CDR3 protein: CASSQDGNRLNEQYF
J gene: TRBJ1-3; CDR3 length: 14; V gene: TRBV6-1; clone size: .; D gene: .; CDR3 DNA: TGTGCCAGCAGTGAAATGGGGACTGGAAACACCATATATTTT; CDR3 protein: CASSEMGTGNTIYF